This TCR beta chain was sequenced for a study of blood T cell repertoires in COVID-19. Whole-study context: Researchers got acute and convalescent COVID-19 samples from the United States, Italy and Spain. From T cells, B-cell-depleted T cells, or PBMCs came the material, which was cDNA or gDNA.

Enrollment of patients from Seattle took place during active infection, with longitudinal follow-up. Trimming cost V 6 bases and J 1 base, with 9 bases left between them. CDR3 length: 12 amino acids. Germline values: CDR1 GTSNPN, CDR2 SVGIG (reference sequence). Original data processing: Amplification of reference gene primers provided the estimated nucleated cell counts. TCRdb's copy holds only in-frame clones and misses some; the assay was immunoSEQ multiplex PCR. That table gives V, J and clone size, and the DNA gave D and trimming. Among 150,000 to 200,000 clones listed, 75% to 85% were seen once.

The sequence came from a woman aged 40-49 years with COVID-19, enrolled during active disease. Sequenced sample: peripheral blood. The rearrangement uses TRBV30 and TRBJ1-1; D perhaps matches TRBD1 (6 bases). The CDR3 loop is CACNRENTEAFF. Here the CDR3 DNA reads TGTGCCTGCAACAGGGAGAACACTGAAGCTTTCTTT.